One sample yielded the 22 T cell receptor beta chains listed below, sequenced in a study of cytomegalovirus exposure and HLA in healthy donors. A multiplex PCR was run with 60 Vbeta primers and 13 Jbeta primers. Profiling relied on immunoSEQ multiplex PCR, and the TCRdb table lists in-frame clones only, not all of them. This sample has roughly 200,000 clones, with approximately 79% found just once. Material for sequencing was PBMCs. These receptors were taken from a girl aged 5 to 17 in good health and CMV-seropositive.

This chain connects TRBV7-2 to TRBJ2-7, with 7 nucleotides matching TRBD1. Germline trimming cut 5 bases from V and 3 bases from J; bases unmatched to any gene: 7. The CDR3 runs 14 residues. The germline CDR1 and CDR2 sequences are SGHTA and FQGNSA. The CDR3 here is CASSPRTGRYEQYF. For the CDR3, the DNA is TGTGCCAGCAGCCCCAGGACAGGACGCTACGAGCAGTACTTC.

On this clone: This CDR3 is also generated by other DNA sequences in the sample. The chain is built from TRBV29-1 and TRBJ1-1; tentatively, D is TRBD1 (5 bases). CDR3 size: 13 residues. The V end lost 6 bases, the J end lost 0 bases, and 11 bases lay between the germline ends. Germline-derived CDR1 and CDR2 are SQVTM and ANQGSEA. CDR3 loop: CSVVGRLNTEAFF. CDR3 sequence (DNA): TGCAGCGTGGTGGGGCGACTGAACACTGAAGCTTTCTTT.

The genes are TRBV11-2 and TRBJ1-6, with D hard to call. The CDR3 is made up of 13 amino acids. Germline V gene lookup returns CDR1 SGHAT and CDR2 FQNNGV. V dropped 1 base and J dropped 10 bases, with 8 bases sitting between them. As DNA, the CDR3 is TGTGCCAGCAGCTTAGGTCCGGGATCACCCCTCCACTTT. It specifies CASSLGPGSPLHF. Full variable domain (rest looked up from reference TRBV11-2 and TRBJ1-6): EAGVAQSPRYKIIEKRQSVAFWCNPISGHATLYWYQQILGQGPKLLIQFQNNGVVDDSQLPKDRFSAERLKGVDSTLKIQPAKLEDSAVYLCASSLGPGSPLHFGNGTRLTVT.

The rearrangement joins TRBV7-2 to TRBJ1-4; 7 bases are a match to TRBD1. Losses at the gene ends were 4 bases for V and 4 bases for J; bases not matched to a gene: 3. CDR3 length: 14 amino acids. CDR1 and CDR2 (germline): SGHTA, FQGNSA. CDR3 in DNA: TGTGCCAGCAGCTCACAGGGGTTTAATGAAAAACTGTTTTTT. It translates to CASSSQGFNEKLFF. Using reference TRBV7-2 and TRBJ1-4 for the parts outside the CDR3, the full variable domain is GAGVSQSPSNKVTEKGKDVELRCDPISGHTALYWYRQSLGQGLEFLIYFQGNSAPDKSGLPSDRFSAERTGGSVSTLTIQRTQQEDSAVYLCASSSQGFNEKLFFGSGTQLSVL.

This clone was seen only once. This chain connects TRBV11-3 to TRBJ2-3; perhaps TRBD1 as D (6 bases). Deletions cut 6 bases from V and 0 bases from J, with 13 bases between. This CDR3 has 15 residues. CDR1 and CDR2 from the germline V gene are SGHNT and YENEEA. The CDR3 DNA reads TGTGCCAGCAGAAAAGGGACATACAGCACAGATACGCAGTATTTT. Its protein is CASRKGTYSTDTQYF.

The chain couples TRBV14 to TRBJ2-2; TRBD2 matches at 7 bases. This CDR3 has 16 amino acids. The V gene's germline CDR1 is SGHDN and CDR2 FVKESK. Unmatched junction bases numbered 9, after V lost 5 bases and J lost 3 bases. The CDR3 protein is CASSFPAGRDTGELFF. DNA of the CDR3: TGTGCCAGCAGCTTCCCGGCTGGGAGGGACACCGGGGAGCTGTTTTTT.

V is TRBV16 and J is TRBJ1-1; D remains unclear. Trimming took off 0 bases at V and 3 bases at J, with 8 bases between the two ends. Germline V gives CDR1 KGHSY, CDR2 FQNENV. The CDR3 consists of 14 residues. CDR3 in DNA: TGTGCCAGCAGCCAATCCCCCGGGGACACTGAAGCTTTCTTT. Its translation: CASSQSPGDTEAFF.

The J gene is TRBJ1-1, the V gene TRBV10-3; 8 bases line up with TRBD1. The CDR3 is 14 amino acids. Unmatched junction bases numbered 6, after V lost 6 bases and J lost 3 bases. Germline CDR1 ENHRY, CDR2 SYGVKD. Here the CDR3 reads CAIRETGEDTEAFF. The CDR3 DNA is TGTGCCATCAGGGAGACAGGGGAGGACACTGAAGCTTTCTTT.

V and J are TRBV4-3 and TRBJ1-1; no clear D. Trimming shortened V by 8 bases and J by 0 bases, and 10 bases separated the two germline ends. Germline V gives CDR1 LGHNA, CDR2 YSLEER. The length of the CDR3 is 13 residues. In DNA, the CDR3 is TGCGCCAGCGGTGACAACTTGAACACTGAAGCTTTCTTT. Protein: CASGDNLNTEAFF.

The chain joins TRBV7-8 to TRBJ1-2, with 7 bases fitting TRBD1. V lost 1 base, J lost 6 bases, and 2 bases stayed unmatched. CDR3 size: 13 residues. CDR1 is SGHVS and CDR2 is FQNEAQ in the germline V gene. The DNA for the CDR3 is TGTGCCAGCAGCTTAGACAGGGGTGATGGCTACACCTTC. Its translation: CASSLDRGDGYTF. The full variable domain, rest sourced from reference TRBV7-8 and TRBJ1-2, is GAGVSQSPRYKVAKRGQDVALRCDPISGHVSLFWYQQALGQGPEFLTYFQNEAQLDKSGLPSDRFFAERPEGSVSTLKIQRTQQEDSAVYLCASSLDRGDGYTFGSGTRLTVV.

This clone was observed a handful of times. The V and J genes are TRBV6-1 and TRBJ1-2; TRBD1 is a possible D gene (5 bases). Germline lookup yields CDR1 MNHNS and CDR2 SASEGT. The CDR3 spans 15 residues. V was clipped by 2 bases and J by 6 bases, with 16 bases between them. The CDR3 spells CASSEPPDGGNGYTF. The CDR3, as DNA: TGTGCCAGCAGTGAACCACCGGACGGGGGAAATGGCTACACCTTC.

CDR3 protein: CAISDEGRAQYF. CDR3 DNA: TGTGCCATCAGTGACGAGGGGAGGGCCCAGTACTTC. This chain connects TRBV10-3 to TRBJ2-5; TRBD2 matches 7 bases. The CDR3 contains 12 residues. V shed 3 bases, J shed 9 bases, and the junction held 4 bases outside the gene matches. From germline, CDR1 is ENHRY and CDR2 SYGVKD.

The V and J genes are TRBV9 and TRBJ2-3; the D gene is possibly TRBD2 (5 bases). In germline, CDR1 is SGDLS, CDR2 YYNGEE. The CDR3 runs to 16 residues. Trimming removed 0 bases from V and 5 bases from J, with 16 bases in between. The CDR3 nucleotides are TGTGCCAGCAGCGTAGCGGGGAGTTCCTTTGGAGATACGCAGTATTTT. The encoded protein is CASSVAGSSFGDTQYF.

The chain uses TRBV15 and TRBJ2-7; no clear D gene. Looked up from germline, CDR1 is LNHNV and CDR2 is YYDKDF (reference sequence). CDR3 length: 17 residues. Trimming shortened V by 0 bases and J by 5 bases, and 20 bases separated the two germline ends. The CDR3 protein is CATSRDDGPPSGHEQYF. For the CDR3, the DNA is TGTGCCACCAGCAGAGATGATGGGCCCCCCTCCGGCCACGAGCAGTACTTC.

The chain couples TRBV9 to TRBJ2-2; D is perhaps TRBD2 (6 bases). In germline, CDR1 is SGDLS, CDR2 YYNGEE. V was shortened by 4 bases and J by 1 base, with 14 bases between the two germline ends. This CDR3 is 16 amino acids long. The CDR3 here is CASSPGGVLNTGELFF. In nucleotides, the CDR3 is TGTGCCAGCAGCCCCGGGGGAGTTTTGAACACCGGGGAGCTGTTTTTT.

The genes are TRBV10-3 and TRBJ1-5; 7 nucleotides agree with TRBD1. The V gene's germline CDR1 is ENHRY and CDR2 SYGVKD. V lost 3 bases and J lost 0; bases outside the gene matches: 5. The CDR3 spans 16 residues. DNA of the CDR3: TGTGCCATCAGTGAAAGGGGGCTGGATAGCAATCAGCCCCAGCATTTT. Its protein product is CAISERGLDSNQPQHF.

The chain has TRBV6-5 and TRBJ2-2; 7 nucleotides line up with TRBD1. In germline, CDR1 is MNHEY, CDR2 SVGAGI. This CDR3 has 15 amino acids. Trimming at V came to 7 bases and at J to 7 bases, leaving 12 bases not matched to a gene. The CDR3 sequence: CASTDRSPPFGELFF. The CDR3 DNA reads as TGTGCCAGCACGGACAGGTCCCCCCCGTTCGGGGAGCTGTTTTTT.

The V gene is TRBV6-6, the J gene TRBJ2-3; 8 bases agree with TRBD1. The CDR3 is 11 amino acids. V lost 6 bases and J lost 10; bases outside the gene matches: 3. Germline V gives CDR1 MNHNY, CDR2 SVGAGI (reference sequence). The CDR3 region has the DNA TGTGCCAGCAGACAGACAGGGGCGCAGTATTTT. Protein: CASRQTGAQYF.

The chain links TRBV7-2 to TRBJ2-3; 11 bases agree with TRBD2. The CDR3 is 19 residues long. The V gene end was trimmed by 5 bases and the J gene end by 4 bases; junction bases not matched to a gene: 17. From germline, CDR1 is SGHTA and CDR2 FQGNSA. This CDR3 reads CASSKPRLAGGHRADTQYF. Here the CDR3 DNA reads TGTGCCAGCAGCAAACCCCGCCTAGCGGGGGGCCACCGAGCAGATACGCAGTATTTT.

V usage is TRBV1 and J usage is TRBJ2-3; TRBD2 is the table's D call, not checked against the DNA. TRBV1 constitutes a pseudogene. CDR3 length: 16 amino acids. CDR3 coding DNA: TGCACCAGCAGCCAAGAAAAAGTGCTAAACACAGATACGCAGTATTTT. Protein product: CTSSQEKVLNTDTQYF.

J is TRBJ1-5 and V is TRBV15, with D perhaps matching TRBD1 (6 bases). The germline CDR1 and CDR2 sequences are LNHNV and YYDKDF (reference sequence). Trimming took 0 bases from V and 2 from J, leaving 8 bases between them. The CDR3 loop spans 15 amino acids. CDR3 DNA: TGTGCCACCAGCAGAGAGGCAGGGGGCAATCAGCCCCAGCATTTT. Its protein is CATSREAGGNQPQHF.

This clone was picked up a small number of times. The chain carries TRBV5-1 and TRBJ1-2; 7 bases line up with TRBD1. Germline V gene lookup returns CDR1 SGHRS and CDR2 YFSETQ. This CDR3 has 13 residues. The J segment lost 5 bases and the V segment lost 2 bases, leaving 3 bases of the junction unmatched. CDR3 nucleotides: TGCGCCAGCAGCTTAGGGGACAGTTATGGCTACACCTTC. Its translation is CASSLGDSYGYTF.